This T cell receptor (beta chain) emerged from a study of graft-versus-host responses after intestinal transplantation. About the study: Recipients uniformly received anti-thymocyte globulin induction, followed by tacrolimus and steroids for about 3 years.

Here immunoSEQ multiplex PCR was the method, and the copy in TCRdb shows in-frame clones only, minus some. Of about 90,000 clones listed, 90% to 95% are singletons. Points on this clone: The antigen remains undetermined.

Study conclusions and caveats: Recipient-marrow GvH clones were detected, some having first appeared in ileum or blood.

The source material was unstimulated CD8+ T cells sorted from spleen or lymph node cells, sampled before intestinal transplant. The origin of this receptor is a human donor who received an intestinal transplant.

The CDR3 here is CASSGYRGTEAFF. DNA for the CDR3: TGTGCCAGCAGCGGGTACAGGGGGACTGAAGCTTTCTTT. The chain recombines TRBV7-6 with TRBJ1-1; 8 bases agree with TRBD1. With 5 bases clipped from V and 5 bases from J, the junction kept 4 bases outside the gene matches. Per the germline V gene, CDR1 is SGHVS and CDR2 is FNYEAQ. The CDR3 has 13 amino acids.